This T cell receptor beta chain derives from a study of monozygotic twins with inflammatory bowel disease. CDR1 is SQVTM and CDR2 is ANQGSEA in the germline V gene. The CDR3 consists of 13 residues. Roughly 3,800 ng of total RNA went into each TCR library. TCRdb reanalyzed the 5' RACE reads, giving one entry per CDR3 protein sequence and no DNA. The sample totals 300,000 to 350,000 distinct CDR3 sequences. This chain connects TRBV29-1 to TRBJ1-2; the TRBD1 assignment by TCRdb is unverifiable without DNA. The TCR sequence derives from a human donor with ulcerative colitis or Crohn's disease, or a healthy co-twin of an affected twin (not recorded which). Specimen: blood. The CDR3 loop is CSVPGQGFYGYTF.